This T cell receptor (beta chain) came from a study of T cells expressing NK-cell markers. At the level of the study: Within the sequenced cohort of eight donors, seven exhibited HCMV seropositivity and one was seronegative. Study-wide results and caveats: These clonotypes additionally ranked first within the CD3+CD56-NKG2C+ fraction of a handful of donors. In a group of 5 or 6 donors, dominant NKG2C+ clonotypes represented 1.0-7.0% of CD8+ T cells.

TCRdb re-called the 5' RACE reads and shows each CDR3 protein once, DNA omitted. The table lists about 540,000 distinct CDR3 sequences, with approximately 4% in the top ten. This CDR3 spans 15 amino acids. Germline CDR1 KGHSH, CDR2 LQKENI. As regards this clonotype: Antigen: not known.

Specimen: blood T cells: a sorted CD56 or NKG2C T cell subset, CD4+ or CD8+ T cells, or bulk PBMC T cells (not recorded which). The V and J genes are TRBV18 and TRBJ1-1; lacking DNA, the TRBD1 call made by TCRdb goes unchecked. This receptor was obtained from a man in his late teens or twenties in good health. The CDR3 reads CASSHRGTGLAEAFF.